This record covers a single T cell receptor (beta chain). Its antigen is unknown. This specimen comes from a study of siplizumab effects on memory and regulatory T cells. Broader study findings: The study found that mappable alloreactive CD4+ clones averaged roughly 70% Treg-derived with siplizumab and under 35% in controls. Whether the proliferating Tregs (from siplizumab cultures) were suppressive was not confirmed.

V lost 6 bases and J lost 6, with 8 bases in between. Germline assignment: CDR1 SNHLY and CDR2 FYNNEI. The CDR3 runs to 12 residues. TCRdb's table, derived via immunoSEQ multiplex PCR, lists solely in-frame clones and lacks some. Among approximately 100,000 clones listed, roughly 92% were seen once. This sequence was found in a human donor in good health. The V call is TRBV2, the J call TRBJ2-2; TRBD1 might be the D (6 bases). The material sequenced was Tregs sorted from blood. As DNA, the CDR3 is TGTGCCAGCAGGGCAGGGGCCGGGGAGCTGTTTTTT. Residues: CASRAGAGELFF.